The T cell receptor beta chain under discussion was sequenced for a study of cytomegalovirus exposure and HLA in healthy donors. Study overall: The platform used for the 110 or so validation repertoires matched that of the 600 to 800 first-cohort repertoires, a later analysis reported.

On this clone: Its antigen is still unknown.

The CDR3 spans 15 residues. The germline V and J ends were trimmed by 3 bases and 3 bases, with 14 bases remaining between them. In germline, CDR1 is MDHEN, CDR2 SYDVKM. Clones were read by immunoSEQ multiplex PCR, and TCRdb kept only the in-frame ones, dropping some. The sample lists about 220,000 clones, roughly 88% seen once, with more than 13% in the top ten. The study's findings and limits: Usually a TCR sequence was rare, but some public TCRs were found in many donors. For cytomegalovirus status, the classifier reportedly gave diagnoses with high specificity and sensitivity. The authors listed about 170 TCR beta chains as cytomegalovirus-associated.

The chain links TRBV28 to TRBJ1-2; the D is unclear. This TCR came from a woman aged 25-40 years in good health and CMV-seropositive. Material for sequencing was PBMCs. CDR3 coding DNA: TGTGCCAGCAGTTTCCCTCCGGGCGAGGACTATGGCTACACCTTC. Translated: CASSFPPGEDYGYTF.